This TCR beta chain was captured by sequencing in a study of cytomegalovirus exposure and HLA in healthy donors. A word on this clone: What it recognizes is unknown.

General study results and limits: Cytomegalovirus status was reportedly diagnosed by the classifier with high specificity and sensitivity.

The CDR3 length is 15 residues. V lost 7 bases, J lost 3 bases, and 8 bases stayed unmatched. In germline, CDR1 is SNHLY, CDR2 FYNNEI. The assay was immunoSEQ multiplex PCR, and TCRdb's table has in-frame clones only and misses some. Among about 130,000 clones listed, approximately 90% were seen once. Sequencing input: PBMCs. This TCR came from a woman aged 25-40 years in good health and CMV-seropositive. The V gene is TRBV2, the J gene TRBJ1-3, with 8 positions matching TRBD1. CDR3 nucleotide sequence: TGTGCCAGCAACGGACAGGGCCGAGGTGGAAACACCATATATTTT. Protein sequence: CASNGQGRGGNTIYF.